The rows below give T cell receptor beta chains drawn from one sample of a study of identical twins. MiXCR was run by TCRdb on the 5' RACE reads, yielding one entry per CDR3 protein. The sample records around 960,000 distinct CDR3 sequences, 12% being singletons. The same sample was also used in a study of yellow fever vaccine responses in identical twins.

Sequenced: PBMCs. The receptors originated from a woman between 18 and 30 years old in good health. The CDR3 runs from the conserved cysteine through the conserved F or W. The D gene is left open where the match is weak. Expanded clones get a size class; other rows say once, few or many, or leave the size out.

cdr3_aa	cdr3_nt	j_call	v_call	d_call	clone_size
CASSQWAMSTDTQYF	TGTGCCAGCAGCCAGTGGGCTATGAGCACAGATACGCAGTATTTT	TRBJ2-3	TRBV3-1	NA	NA
CSARDGAGGNEQFF	TGCAGTGCTAGAGATGGAGCGGGGGGCAATGAGCAGTTCTTC	TRBJ2-1	TRBV20-1	TRBD2	few
CASSDPGGTQETQYF	TGTGCCAGCAGTGACCCGGGAGGTACCCAAGAGACCCAGTACTTC	TRBJ2-5	TRBV2	TRBD2	NA
CASSTPRRQLNTEAFF	TGTGCCAGCAGCACCCCAAGGCGACAGTTGAACACTGAAGCTTTCTTT	TRBJ1-1	TRBV7-9	NA	few
CASTVGGFATNEKLFF	TGTGCCAGCACCGTTGGGGGGTTTGCAACTAATGAAAAACTGTTTTTT	TRBJ1-4	TRBV12-3/TRBV12-4	NA	NA
CASSEEQGAFAEAFF	TGTGCCAGCAGCGAAGAACAGGGGGCATTTGCTGAAGCTTTCTTT	TRBJ1-1	TRBV14	TRBD1	few
CSVPSGQQETQYF	TGCAGTGTCCCCTCTGGGCAACAAGAGACCCAGTACTTC	TRBJ2-5	TRBV20-1	NA	few
CASSYRGLNYNEQFF	TGTGCCAGCAGCTACAGGGGGCTAAACTACAATGAGCAGTTCTTC	TRBJ2-1	TRBV7-2	TRBD1	few
CAISDRESRETQYF	TGTGCCATCAGTGATCGGGAGAGTAGGGAGACCCAGTACTTC	TRBJ2-5	TRBV10-3	NA	few
CASRQGTSTEAFF	TGTGCCAGCCGCCAGGGTACCTCCACTGAAGCTTTCTTT	TRBJ1-1	TRBV6-1	NA	few
CASRLGDTIYF	TGTGCCAGCAGACTGGGGGACACCATATATTTT	TRBJ1-3	TRBV12-3/TRBV12-4	NA	NA
CASSQGVRAAYEQYF	TGTGCCAGCAGCCAAGGGGTCAGGGCCGCCTACGAGCAGTACTTC	TRBJ2-7	TRBV3-1	NA	NA
CASSPQDTQYF	TGTGCCAGCAGTCCCCAAGATACGCAGTATTTT	TRBJ2-3	TRBV18	NA	many
CAIKVGAGSEKLFF	TGTGCCATCAAAGTGGGGGCTGGGAGTGAAAAACTGTTTTTT	TRBJ1-4	TRBV12-3/TRBV12-4	NA	many
CASSLFFPVYEQYF	TGTGCCAGCAGTTTATTCTTTCCAGTCTACGAGCAGTACTTC	TRBJ2-7	TRBV27	NA	NA
CASQGLAGGTAQYF	TGCGCCAGCCAAGGACTAGCGGGAGGGACGGCCCAGTACTTC	TRBJ2-5	TRBV4-1	TRBD2	NA
CASSFGRAGYEQYF	TGTGCCAGTAGTTTCGGGAGGGCCGGATACGAGCAGTACTTC	TRBJ2-7	TRBV19	TRBD2	few
CASSTGTSGSTGELFF	TGTGCCAGTAGTACAGGGACTAGCGGGAGTACCGGGGAGCTGTTTTTT	TRBJ2-2	TRBV19	TRBD2	NA
CASIGPLYEQYF	TGTGCCAGCATCGGACCCCTTTACGAGCAGTACTTC	TRBJ2-7	TRBV2	NA	NA
CSVGQGSYNEQFF	TGCAGCGTTGGTCAGGGGTCCTACAATGAGCAGTTCTTC	TRBJ2-1	TRBV29-1	NA	many
CASNNGTSGRGYEQYF	TGTGCCAGCAACAACGGGACTAGCGGGAGAGGTTACGAGCAGTACTTC	TRBJ2-7	TRBV11-2	TRBD2	NA
CASSMGQGQETQYF	TGCGCCAGCAGCATGGGACAGGGCCAAGAGACCCAGTACTTC	TRBJ2-5	TRBV5-1	TRBD1	NA
CASSLVSSTDTQYF	TGTGCCAGCAGCTTGGTTTCCAGCACAGATACGCAGTATTTT	TRBJ2-3	TRBV5-1	NA	many
CSARAGVSYNEQFF	TGCAGTGCTAGGGCAGGGGTCTCCTACAATGAGCAGTTCTTC	TRBJ2-1	TRBV20-1	NA	NA
CASRQGVARLKLSGANVLTF	TGTGCCAGCAGACAGGGGGTAGCGCGCTTAAAGCTCTCTGGGGCCAACGTCCTGACTTTC	TRBJ2-6	TRBV12-3/TRBV12-4	TRBD1	few
CASSVATLSYNEQFF	TGTGCCAGCAGCGTAGCAACCCTTTCCTACAATGAGCAGTTCTTC	TRBJ2-1	TRBV9	NA	once
CASSLSGQSYNEQFF	TGTGCCAGCAGCTTATCCGGACAATCCTACAATGAGCAGTTCTTC	TRBJ2-1	TRBV7-3	NA	many
CASSQLRGTEAFF	TGTGCCAGCAGTCAGTTGAGGGGAACTGAAGCTTTCTTT	TRBJ1-1	TRBV12-3/TRBV12-4	NA	few
CASSFSGVQPQHF	TGTGCCAGCAGTTTTTCTGGCGTTCAGCCCCAGCATTTT	TRBJ1-5	TRBV12-3/TRBV12-4	NA	many
CASTPDASPHADTQYF	TGTGCCAGTACCCCGGACGCTTCGCCACACGCAGATACGCAGTATTTT	TRBJ2-3	TRBV19	NA	NA
CASSFTNNEQFF	TGCGCCAGCAGCTTTACGAACAATGAGCAGTTCTTC	TRBJ2-1	TRBV5-1	NA	few
CASSSNRLAGVETQYF	TGTGCCAGCAGCTCCAATCGACTAGCGGGGGTGGAGACCCAGTACTTC	TRBJ2-5	TRBV7-8	TRBD2	few
CASSLYRDETQYF	TGTGCCAGCAGTTTATACAGGGATGAGACCCAGTACTTC	TRBJ2-5	TRBV28	NA	many
CASSIREYTGELFF	TGTGCCAGCAGCATCAGGGAGTACACCGGGGAGCTGTTTTTT	TRBJ2-2	TRBV7-8	NA	few
CASSLGGRSNEQFF	TGTGCCAGCAGTTTGGGGGGGCGTAGCAATGAGCAGTTCTTC	TRBJ2-1	TRBV28	NA	many
CARSRGGADTQYF	TGTGCCAGGTCCCGGGGAGGGGCAGATACGCAGTATTTT	TRBJ2-3	TRBV10-3	TRBD2	few
CASSWGSQGGTQYF	TGTGCCAGCAGTTGGGGGTCCCAAGGGGGGACCCAGTACTTC	TRBJ2-5	TRBV6-5	NA	many
CASSKRVLSTDTQYF	TGTGCCAGCAGCAAGCGGGTGCTAAGCACAGATACGCAGTATTTT	TRBJ2-3	TRBV14	NA	NA
CASSLLVWTLTGELFF	TGTGCCAGCAGCTTATTGGTGTGGACACTCACCGGGGAGCTGTTTTTT	TRBJ2-2	TRBV11-2	NA	NA
CASIRPGRPYNEQFF	TGTGCCAGCATCCGCCCGGGACGCCCTTACAATGAGCAGTTCTTC	TRBJ2-1	TRBV7-9	NA	few
CASLPTSSPLHF	TGTGCCAGCTTACCAACTAGTTCACCCCTCCACTTT	TRBJ1-6	TRBV2	NA	few
CASSLGQDSNEQFF	TGTGCCAGCAGCTTGGGACAGGATAGCAATGAGCAGTTCTTC	TRBJ2-1	TRBV5-8	NA	NA
CASRQGGIGNTIYF	TGTGCCAGCAGGCAAGGGGGAATCGGAAACACCATATATTTT	TRBJ1-3	TRBV7-8	NA	NA
CSVEFTEAFF	TGCAGCGTTGAATTTACTGAAGCTTTCTTT	TRBJ1-1	TRBV29-1	NA	few
CASRQEAETQYF	TGTGCCAGTCGCCAGGAGGCTGAGACCCAGTACTTC	TRBJ2-5	TRBV12-3/TRBV12-4	NA	few
CATSRDRWGAEAFF	TGTGCCACCAGCAGAGATCGTTGGGGCGCTGAAGCTTTCTTT	TRBJ1-1	TRBV15	NA	NA
CASSLVVGGETQYF	TGTGCCAGCAGTTTAGTAGTTGGAGGGGAGACCCAGTACTTC	TRBJ2-5	TRBV12-3/TRBV12-4	NA	many
CSARVVGTNPLGYTF	TGCAGTGCTAGAGTCGTCGGGACCAACCCACTAGGCTACACCTTC	TRBJ1-2	TRBV20-1	NA	many
CASMGERGSYGYTF	TGCGCCAGCATGGGGGAGCGGGGCTCCTATGGCTACACCTTC	TRBJ1-2	TRBV5-1	NA	NA
CATSSAGYSETQYF	TGTGCCACCAGCTCTGCGGGATACTCGGAGACCCAGTACTTC	TRBJ2-5	TRBV15	NA	NA
CASSFMWTGELFF	TGTGCCAGCAGTTTTATGTGGACCGGGGAGCTGTTTTTT	TRBJ2-2	TRBV28	NA	NA
CASSLNRQGRQNSPLHF	TGCGCCAGCAGCTTGAATCGACAGGGCCGGCAGAATTCACCCCTCCACTTT	TRBJ1-6	TRBV5-1	TRBD1	few
CASSMDRGTEAFF	TGTGCCAGTAGCATGGACAGGGGCACTGAAGCTTTCTTT	TRBJ1-1	TRBV19	TRBD1	NA
CAISALAGGPTTETQYF	TGTGCCATCAGTGCGCTAGCGGGGGGGCCTACCACGGAGACCCAGTACTTC	TRBJ2-5	TRBV10-3	TRBD2	many